These 21 T cell receptor beta chains were sequenced from one sample in a study of ipilimumab plus nivolumab after autologous stem cell transplantation. TCRdb's table, derived via immunoSEQ multiplex PCR, lists solely in-frame clones and lacks some. The table shows fewer than 15,000 clones, with around 79% occurring only once. The material sequenced was PBMCs, taken in a trial of ipilimumab plus nivolumab as post-transplant consolidation. The receptors derive from a male donor with primary mediastinal lymphoma.

The chain has TRBV15 and TRBJ1-4; no reliable D call. Trimming removed 0 bases from V and 0 bases from J, with 8 bases in between. Germline lookup yields CDR1 LNHNV and CDR2 YYDKDF (reference sequence). This CDR3 has 16 residues. CDR3 DNA sequence: TGTGCCACCAGCAGAGACCCCCGCTCAACTAATGAAAAACTGTTTTTT. Translation gives CATSRDPRSTNEKLFF.

V and J are TRBV6-5 and TRBJ2-5; no clear D. The CDR3 is 11 amino acids. V lost 4 bases, J lost 4 bases, and 4 bases lay in between. CDR1 and CDR2 (germline): MNHEY, SVGAGI. The CDR3: CASSLAETQYF. CDR3 bases: TGTGCCAGCAGTTTAGCAGAGACCCAGTACTTC.

V usage is TRBV7-9 and J usage is TRBJ1-5, with a possible D match to TRBD1 (5 bases). Looked up from germline, CDR1 is SEHNR and CDR2 is FQNEAQ (reference sequence). The CDR3 sequence is 13 residues long. V was cut by 3 bases and J by 4 bases, with 7 bases left in between. CDR3 sequence (DNA): TGTGCCAGCAGCTTCTCAGGGAATCAGCCCCAGCATTTT. Translated: CASSFSGNQPQHF.

The chain carries TRBV28 and TRBJ2-3, with 7 bases that match TRBD1. Trimming took 3 bases from V and 4 from J; bases not matched to a gene: 4. The CDR3 sequence is 14 residues long. Germline CDR1 is MDHEN and CDR2 is SYDVKM. CDR3 protein: CASSFVQGSDTQYF. The CDR3 DNA reads as TGTGCCAGCAGTTTCGTACAGGGGTCAGATACGCAGTATTTT.

This CDR3 reads CASSLVGTYNSPLHF. CDR3 nucleotide sequence: TGTGCCAGCAGCTTAGTAGGGACATATAATTCACCCCTCCACTTT. The V gene is TRBV7-8, the J gene TRBJ1-6; a weak D match, TRBD1 (6 bases). Germline CDR1 SGHVS, CDR2 FQNEAQ. The length of the CDR3 is 15 residues. Between the trimmed V and J ends, which lost 1 base and 4 bases, there was a span of 8 bases.

The genes are TRBV30 and TRBJ2-1; 11 positions agree with TRBD2. The germline V gene has CDR1 GTSNPN and CDR2 SVGIG (reference sequence). The CDR3 extends over 18 amino acids. The ends lost 1 base at V and 0 bases at J; junction bases unmatched: 8. CDR3 residues: CAWSARRLAGSSYNEQFF. CDR3 coding DNA: TGTGCCTGGAGTGCCCGTCGACTAGCGGGGAGCTCCTACAATGAGCAGTTCTTC.

The gene calls are TRBV7-2 and TRBJ1-1; unclear D gene. CDR1 SGHTA and CDR2 FQGNSA come from the germline V gene. The CDR3 loop spans 13 amino acids. V lost 6 bases to trimming and J lost 0 bases, with 8 bases between them. The CDR3 is CASSFDMNTEAFF. For the CDR3, the DNA is TGTGCCAGCAGTTTCGACATGAACACTGAAGCTTTCTTT. Using reference TRBV7-2 and TRBJ1-1 for the parts outside the CDR3, the full variable domain is GAGVSQSPSNKVTEKGKDVELRCDPISGHTALYWYRQSLGQGLEFLIYFQGNSAPDKSGLPSDRFSAERTGGSVSTLTIQRTQQEDSAVYLCASSFDMNTEAFFGQGTRLTVV.

V usage is TRBV30 and J usage is TRBJ2-5; weak D call: TRBD2 (7 bases). Per germline, CDR1 GTSNPN and CDR2 SVGIG (reference sequence). With 0 bases removed from V and 2 bases from J, the gap between germline ends came to 13 bases. This CDR3 region has 15 residues. The CDR3 spells CAWSVKGGGQETQYF. As DNA, the CDR3 is TGTGCCTGGAGTGTAAAAGGGGGGGGGCAAGAGACCCAGTACTTC.

The J gene is TRBJ2-2, the V gene TRBV7-9; 13 nucleotides match TRBD2. There are 18 residues in the CDR3. Germline-derived CDR1 and CDR2 are SEHNR and FQNEAQ (reference sequence). Trimming removed 4 bases from V and 5 bases from J; junction bases left unmatched: 10. CDR3 sequence reads: CASSSWTSGGVGTGELFF. CDR3 sequence (DNA): TGTGCCAGCAGCTCATGGACTAGCGGGGGAGTGGGGACCGGGGAGCTGTTTTTT. Full variable domain (remainder filled in from reference TRBV7-9 and TRBJ2-2): DTGVSQNPRHKITKRGQNVTFRCDPISEHNRLYWYRQTLGQGPEFLTYFQNEAQLEKSRLLSDRFSAERPKGSFSTLEIQRTEQGDSAMYLCASSSWTSGGVGTGELFFGEGSRLTVL.

The J gene is TRBJ2-6, the V gene TRBV28; possibly TRBD1 or TRBD2 for D (5 bases each). This CDR3 has 18 amino acids. The germline V gene has CDR1 MDHEN and CDR2 SYDVKM. V lost 8 bases and J lost 0, with 20 bases in between. The chain's CDR3 is CASALPGPFNSGANVLTF. In nucleotides, the CDR3 is TGTGCCAGCGCCCTGCCGGGACCGTTTAACTCTGGGGCCAACGTCCTGACTTTC.

This chain connects TRBV5-1 to TRBJ2-2; TRBD2 matches at 11 bases. The V gene end was trimmed by 3 bases and the J gene end by 6 bases; junction bases not matched to a gene: 7. Looked up from germline, CDR1 is SGHRS and CDR2 is YFSETQ. This CDR3 is 16 amino acids long. The CDR3 loop is CASSSTSGMRAGELFF. CDR3 DNA sequence: TGCGCCAGCAGCTCGACTAGCGGGATGAGGGCCGGGGAGCTGTTTTTT.

This clone was recorded once. This sequence joins TRBV5-1 and TRBJ2-1; D uncertain. Looked up from germline, CDR1 is SGHRS and CDR2 is YFSETQ. V was cut by 6 bases and J by 0 bases, with 13 bases left in between. This CDR3 is 15 amino acids long. The CDR3 bases are TGCGCCAGCAACCCCGGAGTAAGCTCCTACAATGAGCAGTTCTTC. Protein: CASNPGVSSYNEQFF.

The chain is built from TRBV7-6 and TRBJ1-2, with TRBD1 matching over 7 bases. There are 13 residues in the CDR3. Germline-derived CDR1 and CDR2 are SGHVS and FNYEAQ. Trimming cost V 5 bases and J 2 bases; bases outside gene matches: 2. CDR3 loop: CASSPTGNYGYTF. The CDR3 DNA is TGTGCCAGCAGCCCGACAGGGAACTATGGCTACACCTTC.

A few counts support this clone. The chain has TRBV4-1 and TRBJ2-1; the D gene could be TRBD1 or TRBD2 (5 bases each). Per the germline V gene, CDR1 is MGHRA and CDR2 is YSYEKL. The CDR3 has 16 amino acids. The V and J ends lost 1 base and 7 bases respectively, with 17 bases between them. This CDR3 reads CASSQAWGRGRNEQFF. The CDR3 bases are TGCGCCAGCAGCCAAGCTTGGGGGAGAGGTCGGAATGAGCAGTTCTTC.

The rearrangement links TRBV9 to TRBJ2-7; TRBD2 is a possible D gene (5 bases). The CDR3 runs 14 residues. CDR1 is SGDLS, CDR2 YYNGEE, per germline. With 1 base removed from V and 4 bases from J, the gap between germline ends came to 12 bases. CDR3 residues: CASSVSPGSYEQYF. The CDR3 DNA follows: TGTGCCAGCAGCGTATCGCCGGGAAGTTACGAGCAGTACTTC.

The chain links TRBV27 to TRBJ2-7, with 9 nucleotides matching TRBD1. V shed 6 bases and J 3 bases; nucleotides not matched to a gene: 12. The CDR3 covers 16 residues. Looked up from germline, CDR1 is MNHEY and CDR2 is SMNVEV (reference sequence). The CDR3 loop reads CASSLLRGQGIYEQYF. The CDR3 nucleotides are TGTGCCAGCAGCCTCCTCAGGGGACAGGGAATCTACGAGCAGTACTTC.

The chain joins TRBV5-1 to TRBJ1-1; no firm D call. Trimming shortened V by 0 bases and J by 6 bases, and 9 bases separated the two germline ends. From germline, CDR1 is SGHRS and CDR2 YFSETQ. The CDR3 contains 13 residues. DNA of the CDR3: TGCGCCAGCAGCTTGGATGGGGATTCTGAAGCTTTCTTT. Translating it yields CASSLDGDSEAFF.

The rearrangement links TRBV5-1 to TRBJ1-2, with D maybe TRBD1 (6 bases). The CDR3 extends over 13 amino acids. Per the germline V gene, CDR1 is SGHRS and CDR2 is YFSETQ. V shed 5 bases and J shed 2 bases, with 10 bases lying between them. Here the CDR3 DNA reads TGCGCCAGCAGTCAGGGGAACAACTATGGCTACACCTTC. Translation gives CASSQGNNYGYTF.

This chain connects TRBV19 to TRBJ2-1; weak D call: TRBD2 (5 bases). V gave up 8 bases and J gave up 0 bases, with 11 bases separating them. The germline gives CDR1 LNHDA, CDR2 SQIVND (reference sequence). This CDR3 contains 14 residues. CDR3 in amino acids: CASQSSLSYNEQFF. The CDR3 DNA follows: TGTGCCAGTCAGTCTAGCCTCTCCTACAATGAGCAGTTCTTC.

The rearrangement links TRBV29-1 to TRBJ2-2; D remains unclear. Germline values: CDR1 SQVTM, CDR2 ANQGSEA. V lost 0 bases to trimming and J lost 0 bases, with 5 bases between them. The CDR3 is made up of 14 amino acids. Here the CDR3 reads CSVEEQTNTGELFF. The CDR3 DNA reads as TGCAGCGTTGAAGAACAGACGAACACCGGGGAGCTGTTTTTT.

V usage is TRBV5-1 and J usage is TRBJ2-3, with TRBD1 identical over 8 bases. Germline V lookup: CDR1 SGHRS, CDR2 YFSETQ. J was trimmed by 4 bases and V by 0 bases; bases with no gene match: 4. The CDR3 is 15 amino acids. CDR3 amino acids: CASSLGQGAADTQYF. The CDR3 DNA follows: TGCGCCAGCAGCTTGGGGCAGGGGGCGGCAGATACGCAGTATTTT.